The sequence of this T cell receptor (beta chain) was determined in a study of T cell changes during pregnancy in multiple sclerosis. The method was immunoSEQ multiplex PCR; TCRdb's version includes in-frame clones alone and lacks a portion of them. The table lists approximately 80,000 clones, about 94% of them singletons, with about 0.8% in the top ten. Per germline, CDR1 SGHRS and CDR2 YFSETQ. The germline V and J ends were trimmed by 0 bases and 1 base, with 13 bases remaining between them. This CDR3 is 16 amino acids long. The J gene is TRBJ1-1, the V gene TRBV5-1; D gene ambiguous. This specimen was peripheral blood, taken in the second trimester of pregnancy. The TCR was taken from a female donor in good health, enrolled as a control in a pregnancy study. In nucleotides, the CDR3 is TGCGCCAGCAGCTTGGGGCACAGTCGGTCGAACACTGAAGCTTTCTTT. Its translation is CASSLGHSRSNTEAFF.